Included here is one TCR beta chain sequence, with context. There is no known antigen for this receptor. Qualities for individual bases were not recorded, and no much larger clone is one base off. The record originates from a study of Ad26.COV2.S vaccination and SARS-CoV-2 variants (dated by TCRdb to 2020 to 2023). With regard to the full study: Vaccine-arm donors came from COV1001, a multicentre, randomized, double-blind, placebo-controlled phase I-IIa trial of Ad26.COV2.S in healthy adults. Ad26.COV2.S was administered intramuscularly at 5 x 10^10 or 1 x 10^11 viral particles, either as a single shot or as two shots given 56 days apart. TCRbeta repertoire sequencing served as the tool for gauging how specific and how broad the SARS-CoV-2-reactive T cell receptors were following Ad26.COV2.S vaccination. A total of about 30 samples were included in the TCR-sequenced set, comprising about 20 Ad26.COV2.S vaccine recipients, 5 placebo recipients and 8 SARS-CoV-2 convalescent individuals. Participants in the trial were split at random into five groups of five each, receiving low-dose or high-dose Ad26.COV2.S once or twice, or else placebo on both occasions. Investigators remained blinded to trial group allocation during experiments and outcome assessment.

According to the germline V gene, CDR1 reads LGHNA and CDR2 reads YSLEER. The CDR3 spans 17 residues, from the cysteine through the phenylalanine. Only CDR3 DNA is held: 51 bases, read in frame from base 1. The junction carries 18 bases between V and J, which are trimmed by 1 base and 8 bases respectively. The sample's treatment or condition label, in plain terms: roughly 20 received Ad26.COV2.S at low or high dose, single or two shots; 5 received placebo; per-sample allocation not given. For vaccine and placebo recipients, repertoires were sequenced using samples collected on day 63 after the first injection. Between 29 July and 7 August 2020, Cohort 1b enrolled approximately 26 adults aged 18-55 years at one site in Boston, USA. Ad26.COV2.S was a replication-incompetent adenovirus type 26 vector that expressed a prefusion-stabilized SARS-CoV-2 spike protein derived from the original Wuhan strain.

The paper as a whole reports these results and caveats: The authors noted that the TCR breadth and depth analyses may have underestimated total T cell responses. Compared with placebo recipients, Ad26.COV2.S recipients showed higher spike-specific TCR breadth (P = 0.0014). The study was not powered for comparison of responses between vaccine doses or regimens. Non-spike TCR breadth was comparable between vaccine and placebo recipients, consistent with the vaccine containing only spike. After vaccination, substantial breadth of spike-specific CD8+ and CD4+ T cell responses was reported.

TCRbeta CDR3 regions were sequenced with the immunoSEQ Assay. After extraction, genomic DNA underwent amplification by bias-controlled multiplex PCR, followed by high-throughput sequencing. Regarding the original processing steps: To quantify the absolute abundance of every unique TCRbeta CDR3 region, sequences were collapsed and filtered. T cell fraction was estimated by normalizing TCRbeta template counts to usable DNA, which was measured by amplifying reference genes present in all nucleated cells. Repertoire TCRs were annotated as SARS-CoV-2-specific by exact matching of V gene, CDR3 amino acid sequence and J gene to a known reactive TCR set. The reference SARS-CoV-2 TCR set came from MIRA and was filtered for enrichment in COVID-19-positive ImmuneCODE repertoires, removing public or cross-reactive TCRs. Based on the MIRA antigens, annotated TCRs were further analysed at the level of specific ORF or position within ORF. Depth was the summed frequency of annotated unique rearrangements, while breadth was defined as annotated unique rearrangements over total unique productive rearrangements. TCR breadth was compared between groups using two-sided Wilcoxon rank-sum tests. TCRdb re-hosts the immuneACCESS table, in-frame sequences only. Its copies lack some clones; in the studies checked, an unresolved V gene accounts for under half of them, and the cause for the rest is not known. The D gene and trimming were derived from the DNA, and the V and J assignments and clone size from that table. Within this sample are some 270,000 clones, with approximately 90% of them counted one time only. The ten largest clones capture roughly 3% of the sample.

This clonotype originated in a person between 18 and 65 years old who received the Ad26.COV2.S COVID-19 vaccine or a placebo. Recombination joined TRBV4-3 with TRBJ1-6; 5 matching bases give a weak D call of TRBD1. The source material was peripheral blood, sampled in a trial of Ad26.COV2.S vaccine versus placebo. The CDR3 protein is CASSQAVGTGSYSPLHF. The DNA sequence is TGCGCCAGCAGCCAAGCTGTCGGAACAGGATCGTATTCACCCCTCCACTTT.